There are a few counts of the clone carrying this T cell receptor (beta chain). As yet, its antigen is unknown. Germline CDR1 is LNHNV and CDR2 is YYDKDF (reference sequence). The ends lost 0 bases at V and 10 bases at J; junction bases unmatched: 2. The CDR3 contains 12 residues. Individually, cDNA molecules had unique molecular identifiers attached to them. TCRdb re-analysed the 5' RACE reads in MiXCR, keeping a single row per CDR3 protein. The sample consists of some 80,000 distinct CDR3 sequences, roughly 4.7% of them appearing once. The data stem from a study of early T cells in non-severe SARS-CoV-2 infection. Turning to the study itself: Investigators sequenced bulk RNA drawn from unsorted whole blood, and chains remained unpaired. The study, taken as a whole, reports: The matching step, a VDJdb search, favored anti-spike CD8 responses and missed private and CD4 specificities.

The chain is built from TRBV15 and TRBJ2-7; 8 bases agree with TRBD1. The sequencing here drew on whole blood, taken at baseline. The sequence derives from an adult who was a healthcare worker with PCR-confirmed SARS-CoV-2 infection or an uninfected control (not recorded which). CDR3 DNA: TGTGCCACCAGCAGAGATGGACAGGGCCAGTACTTC. It yields the protein CATSRDGQGQYF.